This T cell receptor (beta chain) stems from a study of blood T cell repertoires in COVID-19 (TCRdb year 2020). Broadly, across the study: Samples from collaborators originated in the United States, Italy and Spain and spanned both the acute and convalescent phases of COVID-19. The prospective study material was composed of cDNA or gDNA derived from T cells, B-cell-depleted T cells, or PBMCs. Nearly every sample came with metadata listing a de-identified subject ID, COVID-19 status, age in years and sex. Subjects who had been exposed to COVID-19, were actively infected with it, or had recovered from it provided the deeply sampled blood TCRbeta repertoires that made up the dataset. The repertoires were released in a freely available public database meant as a resource for research on the immune response to SARS-CoV-2. The samples were drawn from two sources: the first 160 participants of the ongoing ImmuneRACE study, and some 1,300 subjects contributed by 6 global collaborators. Where available, HLA class I and class II types were obtained from metadata supplied by the sample provider rather than from assay-based typing.

Trimmed from V: 6 bases; trimmed from J: 4 bases; junction bases lacking a gene match: 9. The CDR3 contains 15 residues, cysteine and phenylalanine counted. Only the CDR3 region is kept as DNA, spanning 45 bases read in frame from base 1. From a lookup of the germline V gene, CDR1 and CDR2 are MNHEY and SVGAGI. Overall study results and their limits: The quantity of clinical and demographic metadata differed by source and by participant and was supplied without curation.

In the prospective study, participants were 18 to 89 years old, resided in about two dozen geographic areas of the United States, and were enrolled through a virtual design. In the prospective study, participants were assigned to cohorts based on the clinical history participants reported in a screening survey and a study questionnaire. Recovered participants in ImmuneRACE Cohort 3 were defined as having two consecutive negative NP/OP PCR tests, clearance from a healthcare professional, or resolution of symptoms. In the prospective study, mobile phlebotomists collected whole blood, serum and a nasopharyngeal or oropharyngeal swab from each participant. Prospective study participants could optionally give additional blood draws and questionnaires over an approximately two-month period. Before DNA extraction, blood samples from the prospective study were shipped at room temperature or frozen. As regards this clone: Its antigen has not been determined. One base away there is no much larger clone; base qualities are not given.

The immunoSEQ Assay, a bias-controlled multiplex PCR, was used to amplify TCRbeta CDR3 regions from genomic DNA. From the authors' description of their analysis: The number of nucleated cells in each sample was estimated by amplification of reference gene primers within the assay. To quantify the absolute abundance of each unique TCRbeta CDR3 rearrangement, sequence reads were collapsed and filtered. For each sample, productive Simpson clonality was calculated as the square root of Simpson's diversity index across productive rearrangements. The source is immuneACCESS, and TCRdb retained only in-frame sequences with V and J called. Part of the clones is not carried over; for the studies checked, unresolved V genes explain less than half of this, and the remainder is unexplained. The V and J calls and clone size were taken over from that table, and D and trimming were inferred from the DNA. The sample table lists hundreds of thousands of clones, about 88% of them with a count of one. The ten largest clones take up approximately 1% of the sample.

Recombination connected TRBV6-5 to TRBJ2-7, with 10 middle bases fitting TRBD1. This receptor was taken from a woman in her twenties or thirties who had recovered from COVID-19. The material sequenced was PBMCs or T cells enriched from blood (not recorded which). The CDR3 protein sequence reads: CASRKPGTGVYEQYF. The bases are TGTGCCAGCAGGAAACCCGGGACAGGGGTGTACGAGCAGTACTTC.